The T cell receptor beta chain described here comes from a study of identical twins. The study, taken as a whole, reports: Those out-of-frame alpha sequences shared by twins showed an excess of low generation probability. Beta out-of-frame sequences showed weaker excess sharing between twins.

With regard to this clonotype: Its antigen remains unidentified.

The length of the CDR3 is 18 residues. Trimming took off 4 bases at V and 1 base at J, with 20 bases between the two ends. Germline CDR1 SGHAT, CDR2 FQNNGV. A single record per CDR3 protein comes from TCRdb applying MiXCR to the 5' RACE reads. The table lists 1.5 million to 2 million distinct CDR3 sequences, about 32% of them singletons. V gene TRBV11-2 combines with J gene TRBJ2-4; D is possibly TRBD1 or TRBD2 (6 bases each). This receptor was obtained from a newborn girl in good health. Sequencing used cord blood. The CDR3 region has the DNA TGTGCCAGCAGCTCCCCCATCGGGGGCCGTTTGGCCAAAAACATTCAGTACTTC. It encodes CASSSPIGGRLAKNIQYF.